This T cell receptor (beta chain) was captured by sequencing in a study of blood T cells in healthy people across ages. This clonotype was detected ten times or more. Through a sample-barcoded 5' primer and a J-beta primer mix, a second PCR was run for 7 to 11 cycles. From the 5' RACE reads, TCRdb called clonotypes with MiXCR, one entry per CDR3 protein. The sample shows around 870,000 distinct CDR3 sequences, under 30% of them seen only once. Trimming at V came to 2 bases and at J to 3 bases, leaving 8 bases not matched to a gene. The CDR3 covers 18 residues. Germline CDR1 SGHTA, CDR2 FQGNSA. The sequenced sample was blood. The clonotype originates from a woman older than 75 in good health. The chain has TRBV7-2 and TRBJ2-4; the match to TRBD2 covers 12 bases. The CDR3 region is CASSLPRTSGEIKNIQYF. Here the CDR3 DNA reads TGTGCCAGCAGCTTACCCCGGACTAGCGGGGAGATCAAAAACATTCAGTACTTC. Drawing the rest from reference TRBV7-2 and TRBJ2-4, the complete variable domain is GAGVSQSPSNKVTEKGKDVELRCDPISGHTALYWYRQSLGQGLEFLIYFQGNSAPDKSGLPSDRFSAERTGGSVSTLTIQRTQQEDSAVYLCASSLPRTSGEIKNIQYFGAGTRLSVL.